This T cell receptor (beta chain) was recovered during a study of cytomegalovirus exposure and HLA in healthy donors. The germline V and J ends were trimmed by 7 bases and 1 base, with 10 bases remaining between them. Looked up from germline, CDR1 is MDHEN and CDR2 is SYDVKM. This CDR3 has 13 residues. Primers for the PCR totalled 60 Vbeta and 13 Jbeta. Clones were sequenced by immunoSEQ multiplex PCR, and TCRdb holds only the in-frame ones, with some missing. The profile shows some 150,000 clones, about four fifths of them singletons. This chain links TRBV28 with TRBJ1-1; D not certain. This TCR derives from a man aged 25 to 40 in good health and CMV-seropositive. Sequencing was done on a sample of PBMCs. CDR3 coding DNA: TGTGCCAGCACCGCTCCGGGGAACACTGAAGCTTTCTTT. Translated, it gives CASTAPGNTEAFF.